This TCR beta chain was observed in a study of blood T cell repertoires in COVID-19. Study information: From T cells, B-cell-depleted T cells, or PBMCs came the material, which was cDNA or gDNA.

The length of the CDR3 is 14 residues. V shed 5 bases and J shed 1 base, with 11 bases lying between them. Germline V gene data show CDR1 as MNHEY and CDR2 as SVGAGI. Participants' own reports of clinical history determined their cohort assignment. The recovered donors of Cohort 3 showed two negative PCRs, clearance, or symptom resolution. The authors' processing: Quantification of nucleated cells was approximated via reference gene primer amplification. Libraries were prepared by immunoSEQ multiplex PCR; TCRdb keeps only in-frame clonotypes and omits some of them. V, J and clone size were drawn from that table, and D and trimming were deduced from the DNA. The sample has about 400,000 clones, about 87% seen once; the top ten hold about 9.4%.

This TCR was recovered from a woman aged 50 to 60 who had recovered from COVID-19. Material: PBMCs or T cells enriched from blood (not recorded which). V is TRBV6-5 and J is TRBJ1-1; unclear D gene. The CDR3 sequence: CASSTSLSNTEAFF. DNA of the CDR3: TGTGCCAGCAGTACCAGTCTGTCGAACACTGAAGCTTTCTTT.